This is a list of T cell receptor beta chains from one sample in a study of Ad26.COV2.S vaccination and SARS-CoV-2 variants. Assay: immunoSEQ multiplex PCR; the TCRdb copy retains only in-frame clones and omits some. There are 360,000 or so clones in the sample; roughly 91% occur only once, and around 3.6% lies in the top ten. This specimen was peripheral blood, taken in a trial of Ad26.COV2.S vaccine versus placebo. The receptors shown here come from a person between 18 and 60 years old who received the Ad26.COV2.S COVID-19 vaccine or a placebo. CDR3s include the opening cysteine and the closing phenylalanine or tryptophan. A D gene is named only where the DNA matches it firmly. Size tells how often a clone was seen (once, few, many) or the class of an expanded clone, and some rows leave it out.

CDR3 protein: CASSLGTGGNTEAFF; CDR3 DNA: TGCGCCAGCAGCTTGGGGACAGGGGGAAACACTGAAGCTTTCTTT; V gene: TRBV5-1; D gene: TRBD1; clone size: NA; J gene: TRBJ1-1
CDR3 protein: CATSRGGAGELFF; CDR3 DNA: TGTGCCACCAGCAGAGGGGGGGCCGGGGAGCTGTTTTTT; V gene: TRBV24-1; D gene: NA; clone size: few; J gene: TRBJ2-2
CDR3 protein: CASSQERYNSYEQYF; CDR3 DNA: TGTGCCAGCAGCCAAGAGCGATATAACTCCTACGAGCAGTACTTC; V gene: TRBV3-1/TRBV3-2; D gene: NA; clone size: few; J gene: TRBJ2-7
CDR3 protein: CASIRGTPGYNEQFF; CDR3 DNA: TGTGCCAGCATCCGCGGGACTCCTGGCTACAATGAGCAGTTCTTC; V gene: TRBV7-9; D gene: NA; clone size: NA; J gene: TRBJ2-1
CDR3 protein: CASSFGLAGELSTDTQYF; CDR3 DNA: TGTGCCAGCAGTTTCGGACTAGCGGGGGAGCTCAGCACAGATACGCAGTATTTT; V gene: TRBV27; D gene: TRBD2; clone size: NA; J gene: TRBJ2-3
CDR3 protein: CAWSPTPKYSNQPQHF; CDR3 DNA: TGTGCCTGGAGTCCCACCCCAAAGTATAGCAATCAGCCCCAGCATTTT; V gene: TRBV30; D gene: NA; clone size: NA; J gene: TRBJ1-5
CDR3 protein: CASTLLPFTSGGAHEQYF; CDR3 DNA: TGTGCCAGCACCCTACTTCCTTTTACTAGCGGGGGGGCTCACGAGCAGTACTTC; V gene: TRBV7-9; D gene: TRBD2; clone size: NA; J gene: TRBJ2-7
CDR3 protein: CASSQDGGSKTQYF; CDR3 DNA: TGTGCCAGCAGCCAAGATGGGGGTAGTAAGACCCAGTACTTC; V gene: TRBV4-2; D gene: NA; clone size: NA; J gene: TRBJ2-5
CDR3 protein: CASSLARGRTEAFF; CDR3 DNA: TGTGCCAGCAGCTTGGCCAGGGGAAGGACTGAAGCTTTCTTT; V gene: TRBV5-5; D gene: NA; clone size: NA; J gene: TRBJ1-1
CDR3 protein: CASSQGGQPQHF; CDR3 DNA: TGCGCCAGCAGCCAAGGGGGACAGCCCCAGCATTTT; V gene: TRBV4-1; D gene: NA; clone size: NA; J gene: TRBJ1-5
CDR3 protein: CASSPRGNTEAFF; CDR3 DNA: TGTGCCAGCAGCCCCAGGGGGAACACTGAAGCTTTCTTT; V gene: TRBV7-2; D gene: NA; clone size: NA; J gene: TRBJ1-1
CDR3 protein: CASSFLSGARETQYF; CDR3 DNA: TGTGCCAGCAGCTTTCTGTCGGGGGCCCGGGAGACCCAGTACTTC; V gene: TRBV7-2; D gene: NA; clone size: NA; J gene: TRBJ2-5
CDR3 protein: CASSEEGYSGNTIYF; CDR3 DNA: TGTGCCAGCTCCGAGGAGGGCTACTCTGGAAACACCATATATTTT; V gene: TRBV9; D gene: NA; clone size: NA; J gene: TRBJ1-3
CDR3 protein: CATSREGTLGASTDTQYF; CDR3 DNA: TGTGCCACCAGCAGAGAGGGGACCCTTGGCGCGAGCACAGATACGCAGTATTTT; V gene: TRBV15; D gene: NA; clone size: NA; J gene: TRBJ2-3
CDR3 protein: CASSDSTATNSPLHF; CDR3 DNA: TGTGCCAGCAGTGACTCGACAGCCACCAATTCACCCCTCCACTTT; V gene: TRBV6-4; D gene: NA; clone size: NA; J gene: TRBJ1-6
CDR3 protein: CASSYGNTPNYGYTF; CDR3 DNA: TGTGCCAGCAGTTATGGGAACACACCTAACTATGGCTACACCTTC; V gene: TRBV6-5; D gene: NA; clone size: NA; J gene: TRBJ1-2
CDR3 protein: CASSISGVGSYGYTF; CDR3 DNA: TGTGCCAGTAGTATTTCAGGGGTTGGTAGCTATGGCTACACCTTC; V gene: TRBV19; D gene: NA; clone size: NA; J gene: TRBJ1-2
CDR3 protein: CASNTVEGVNEKLFF; CDR3 DNA: TGTGCCAGCAATACAGTAGAAGGGGTTAATGAAAAACTGTTTTTT; V gene: TRBV7-9; D gene: NA; clone size: once; J gene: TRBJ1-4
CDR3 protein: CASSFGTGPYEQYF; CDR3 DNA: TGTGCCAGCAGTTTTGGCACAGGTCCCTACGAGCAGTACTTC; V gene: TRBV27; D gene: NA; clone size: NA; J gene: TRBJ2-7
CDR3 protein: CASSQFSGGISYEQYF; CDR3 DNA: TGTGCCAGCAGCCAATTTAGCGGGGGGATCTCCTACGAGCAGTACTTC; V gene: TRBV3-1/TRBV3-2; D gene: TRBD2; clone size: NA; J gene: TRBJ2-7
CDR3 protein: CASSQDSGTNTGELFF; CDR3 DNA: TGCGCCAGCAGCCAAGACTCAGGAACGAACACCGGGGAGCTGTTTTTT; V gene: TRBV4-3; D gene: NA; clone size: NA; J gene: TRBJ2-2
CDR3 protein: CASSFPGLNSPLHF; CDR3 DNA: TGTGCCAGCAGCTTTCCCGGGTTGAATTCACCCCTCCACTTT; V gene: TRBV7-6; D gene: NA; clone size: NA; J gene: TRBJ1-6
CDR3 protein: CASSSSGTGLYNEQFF; CDR3 DNA: TGTGCCAGCAGCTCGAGTGGGACAGGGCTTTACAATGAGCAGTTCTTC; V gene: TRBV5-8; D gene: TRBD1; clone size: NA; J gene: TRBJ2-1
CDR3 protein: CASSVGLGAQETQYF; CDR3 DNA: TGTGCCAGCAGCGTAGGTCTGGGGGCACAAGAGACCCAGTACTTC; V gene: TRBV9; D gene: NA; clone size: few; J gene: TRBJ2-5
CDR3 protein: CASSLDPYEQYF; CDR3 DNA: TGTGCCAGCAGTTTAGACCCCTACGAGCAGTACTTC; V gene: TRBV12-3/TRBV12-4; D gene: NA; clone size: NA; J gene: TRBJ2-7
CDR3 protein: CASSLGDRGYEQYF; CDR3 DNA: TGTGCCAGCAGCTTGGGAGACAGGGGTTACGAGCAGTACTTC; V gene: TRBV5-6; D gene: TRBD1; clone size: NA; J gene: TRBJ2-7
CDR3 protein: CASSLVGSGAEGKLFF; CDR3 DNA: TGCGCCAGCAGCTTGGTAGGGTCGGGGGCTGAGGGAAAACTGTTTTTT; V gene: TRBV5-1; D gene: NA; clone size: NA; J gene: TRBJ1-4
CDR3 protein: CASSLEGSPYQETQYF; CDR3 DNA: TGTGCCAGCAGCTTAGAAGGTAGTCCGTACCAAGAGACCCAGTACTTC; V gene: TRBV11-2; D gene: NA; clone size: NA; J gene: TRBJ2-5
CDR3 protein: CAISQRNSNQPQHF; CDR3 DNA: TGTGCCATCAGTCAGAGGAATAGCAATCAGCCCCAGCATTTT; V gene: TRBV10-3; D gene: NA; clone size: NA; J gene: TRBJ1-5
CDR3 protein: CASSLPTLKETEAFF; CDR3 DNA: TGTGCCAGTAGTCTCCCGACGTTGAAGGAGACTGAAGCTTTCTTT; V gene: TRBV19; D gene: NA; clone size: NA; J gene: TRBJ1-1
CDR3 protein: CASSLSGANVLTF; CDR3 DNA: TGTGCCAGCAGCCTTTCTGGGGCCAACGTCCTGACTTTC; V gene: TRBV4-2; D gene: NA; clone size: NA; J gene: TRBJ2-6
CDR3 protein: CASSFLGPEETQYF; CDR3 DNA: TGTGCCAGCAGCTTTCTCGGACCCGAAGAGACCCAGTACTTC; V gene: TRBV5-6; D gene: NA; clone size: NA; J gene: TRBJ2-5
CDR3 protein: CASSQDLDSRYGYTF; CDR3 DNA: TGCGCCAGCAGCCAAGATCTGGATTCGCGGTATGGCTACACCTTC; V gene: TRBV4-3; D gene: NA; clone size: few; J gene: TRBJ1-2
CDR3 protein: CAGSYSNRGVYNEQFF; CDR3 DNA: TGTGCCGGCAGTTACTCGAACCGGGGGGTCTACAATGAGCAGTTCTTC; V gene: TRBV6-5; D gene: TRBD2; clone size: NA; J gene: TRBJ2-1
CDR3 protein: CAWSRTGLDQPQHF; CDR3 DNA: TGTGCCTGGAGTCGGACAGGGTTGGATCAGCCCCAGCATTTT; V gene: TRBV30; D gene: TRBD1; clone size: NA; J gene: TRBJ1-5
CDR3 protein: CASSTQGNTEAFF; CDR3 DNA: TGTGCCAGCAGCACACAGGGGAACACTGAAGCTTTCTTT; V gene: TRBV3-1/TRBV3-2; D gene: NA; clone size: NA; J gene: TRBJ1-1
CDR3 protein: CASSLTTHAGADGSPLHF; CDR3 DNA: TGCGCCAGCAGCTTGACCACCCACGCCGGTGCGGATGGGTCACCCCTCCACTTT; V gene: TRBV5-1; D gene: NA; clone size: NA; J gene: TRBJ1-6
CDR3 protein: CAWSWGPGELFF; CDR3 DNA: TGTGCCTGGAGCTGGGGACCCGGGGAGCTGTTTTTT; V gene: TRBV30; D gene: NA; clone size: NA; J gene: TRBJ2-2
CDR3 protein: CASSLTGTGGNEQFF; CDR3 DNA: TGCGCCAGCAGCTTGACTGGGACAGGGGGCAATGAGCAGTTCTTC; V gene: TRBV5-1; D gene: TRBD1; clone size: NA; J gene: TRBJ2-1
CDR3 protein: CASNYAANQPQHF; CDR3 DNA: TGTGCCAGTAATTACGCGGCCAATCAGCCCCAGCATTTT; V gene: TRBV19; D gene: NA; clone size: NA; J gene: TRBJ1-5